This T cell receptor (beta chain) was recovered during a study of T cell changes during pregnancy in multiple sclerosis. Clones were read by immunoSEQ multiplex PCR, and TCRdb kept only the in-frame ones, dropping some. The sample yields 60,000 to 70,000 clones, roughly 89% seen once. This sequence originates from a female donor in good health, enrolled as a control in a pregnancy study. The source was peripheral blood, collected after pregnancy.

CDR3 amino acids: CAGQGYTGGYTF. As DNA, the CDR3 is TGTGCCGGACAGGGATACACGGGTGGCTACACCTTC. The chain links TRBV25-1 to TRBJ1-2; TRBD1 agrees at 8 bases. Germline values: CDR1 MGHDK, CDR2 SYGVNS. J was trimmed by 7 bases and V by 11 bases; bases with no gene match: 9. The CDR3 runs 12 residues.